These T cell receptor beta chains were read from a single sample in a study of regulatory T cells in long-lasting Graves disease. Using its own MiXCR run on the multiplex PCR reads, TCRdb lists one record per CDR3 protein. Of some 220,000 distinct CDR3 sequences in the sample, approximately 18% were seen once. These same records also appear under a second study, on T cells in Graves' hyperthyroidism and ophthalmopathy.

This sample comprised peripheral blood mononuclear cells (PBMCs), obtained at new diagnosis, from a patient treated with antithyroid drugs. The receptor set was obtained from a woman aged 25 to 39 with Graves disease. CDR3s include the opening cysteine and the closing phenylalanine or tryptophan. The D gene is left open where the match is weak. Only part of the rows carry a size: once, few, many, or a class if the clone is expanded.

>many|-|TRBV6-1
CATALGEGSAEKLFF
>many|-|TRBV3-1
CASSHNLDPYSPLHF
>-|TRBD1|TRBV7-3
CASSPDRGAYGYTF
>many|TRBD1|TRBV6-1
CASRARDRVGGQETQYF
>many|TRBD1|TRBV12-5
CASGRGTGGRNTEAFF
>many|TRBD2|TRBV7-2
CASSLQGGGAYEQYF
>few|TRBD2|TRBV11-2
CASNLDRWGGSSYEQYF
>many|-|TRBV28
CASQVFSNQPQHF
>many|-|TRBV11-2
CASSPPGRANSPLHF
>many|-|TRBV4-1
CASSQVWGNTEAFF
>-|TRBD1|TRBV10-3
CAISESTPGGTEAFF
>many|TRBD2|TRBV13
CASSLGDASGRANEQFF
>-|-|TRBV7-9
CASSLDGRSPLHF
>many|-|TRBV10-3
CAIKYGGANYGYTF
>many|TRBD2|TRBV20-1
CSAYGGGVETQYF
>-|TRBD1|TRBV28
CASSSSGTGGGYGYTF
>many|-|TRBV24-1
CATSGTYTDTQYF
>many|-|TRBV28
CASNLPAHYGYTF
>many|-|TRBV30
CAWILGAADTQYF
>many|TRBD1|TRBV30
CAWSGDRGFDYGYTF
>-|-|TRBV7-8
CASSLAKGVGYGYTF
>many|-|TRBV7-9
CASSPRNYEQYF
>few|-|TRBV5-5
CASSSLTSSYEQYF
>few|TRBD1|TRBV20-1
CSARLTGQTTGNTIYF
>many|-|TRBV6-1
CASSALSQFSYNSPLHF
>-|-|TRBV27
CASSPRYAPRPLGRGGDTEAFF
>few|TRBD1|TRBV28
CASRSGTGDYNEQFF
>many|-|TRBV28
CASSPTWGGEKLFF
>-|-|TRBV10-3
CAISESGHGMNEQFF
>many|-|TRBV9
CASSFQESSYNEQFF
>few|-|TRBV5-4
CASSLVSGWGETQYF
>many|-|TRBV28
CASSFLITEAFF
>many|-|TRBV6-5
CASSYHDRDTEAFF
>-|TRBD2|TRBV20-1
CSASPSGAGYTDTQYF
>few|-|TRBV5-1
CASSLVLAHEQFF
>many|TRBD2|TRBV20-1
CSAKPSGRKDTQYF
>many|-|TRBV3-1
CASSPRLGGGNQPQHF
>-|-|TRBV5-1
CASSLYGLQDTQYF
>many|TRBD2|TRBV7-9
CASSLTSGETQYF
>-|-|TRBV19
CACSPEVDGSNEQFF
>many|-|TRBV9
CASSVSGNTIYF
>-|-|TRBV20-1
CSASSLGGLGNRPQHF
>many|-|TRBV7-8
CASSLVSRGPTNYGYTF
>once|TRBD2|TRBV10-2
CASSEVASGSKTQYF
>-|-|TRBV9
CASSIQRNVNTIYF
>many|TRBD2|TRBV19
CASSPQASGSYEQYF
>-|-|TRBV3-1
CASSHQISGLFQETQYF
>few|-|TRBV7-9
CASSPRGRGSLDEQFF
>many|-|TRBV27
CATFSLQGRNEQYF
>many|-|TRBV11-1
CASSLYNGNMRTEAFF
>many|TRBD1|TRBV20-1
CSARIWDRVNEQYF
>medium-sized|-|TRBV12-3/TRBV12-4
CASSLRGTEAFF
>-|TRBD1|TRBV12-3/TRBV12-4
CASRLEGQALYEQYF
>many|-|TRBV19
CASSPQVLRTNTGELFF